This T cell receptor (beta chain) was retrieved from a study of blood T cells in healthy people across ages. The second PCR ran about 6 to 12 cycles with a sample-barcoded 5' primer and J-beta primers. MiXCR, run by TCRdb on the 5' RACE reads, gives a single entry per CDR3 protein. The sample holds some 1,000,000 distinct CDR3 sequences, around 27% seen once. A note on this clonotype: Antigen: not known.

Notes on the study in general: When set beside aged donors, long-lived donors presented more naive CD4+ cells and higher diversity.

This CDR3 contains 10 residues. The V gene lost 7 bases and the J gene lost 6 bases, with 9 bases spanning the gap. Germline-derived CDR1 and CDR2 are DFQATT and SNEGSKA (reference sequence). A further study also used this sample, focusing on T cells of mothers and their children.

Sequencing input: blood. The TCR comes from a girl aged 2 to 10 in good health. The chain joins TRBV20-1 to TRBJ1-1; D unresolved. The chain's CDR3 is CSVQSAEAFF. In nucleotides, the CDR3 is TGCAGTGTTCAGAGTGCTGAAGCTTTCTTT.